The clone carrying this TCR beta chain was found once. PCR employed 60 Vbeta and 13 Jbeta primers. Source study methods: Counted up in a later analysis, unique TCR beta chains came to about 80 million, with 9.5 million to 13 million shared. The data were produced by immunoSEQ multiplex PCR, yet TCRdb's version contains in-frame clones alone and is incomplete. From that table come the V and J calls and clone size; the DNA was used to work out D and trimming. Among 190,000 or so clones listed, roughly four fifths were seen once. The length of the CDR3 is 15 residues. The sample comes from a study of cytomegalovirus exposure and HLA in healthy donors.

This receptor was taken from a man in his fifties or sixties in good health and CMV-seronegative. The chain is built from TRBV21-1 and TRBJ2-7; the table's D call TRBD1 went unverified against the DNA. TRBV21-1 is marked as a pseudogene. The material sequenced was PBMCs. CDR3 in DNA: TGTGCCAGCAGGCGACCGGGACAGGGAAATCACGAGCAGTACTTC. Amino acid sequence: CASRRPGQGNHEQYF.